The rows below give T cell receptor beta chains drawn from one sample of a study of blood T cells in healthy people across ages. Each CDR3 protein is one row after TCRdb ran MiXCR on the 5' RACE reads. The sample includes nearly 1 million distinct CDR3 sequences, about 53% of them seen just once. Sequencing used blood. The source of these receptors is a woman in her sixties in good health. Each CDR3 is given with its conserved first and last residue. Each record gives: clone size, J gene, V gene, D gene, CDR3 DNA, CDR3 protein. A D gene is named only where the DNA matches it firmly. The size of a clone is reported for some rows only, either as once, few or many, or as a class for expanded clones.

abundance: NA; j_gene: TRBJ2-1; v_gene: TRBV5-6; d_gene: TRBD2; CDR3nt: TGTGCCAGCAGCTTTCCTAGCGGGAGGGTCAATGAGCAGTTCTTC; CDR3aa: CASSFPSGRVNEQFF
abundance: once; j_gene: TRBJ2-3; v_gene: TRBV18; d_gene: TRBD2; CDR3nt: TGTGCCAGCTCACCGCAAAGGACTAGCGGAATCACGGATACGCAGTATTTT; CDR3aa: CASSPQRTSGITDTQYF
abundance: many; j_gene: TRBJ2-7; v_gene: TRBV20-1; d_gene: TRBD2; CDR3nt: TGCAGTGCTAGAGTGGCTAGCGGGACCTACTCCTACGAGCAGTACTTC; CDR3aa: CSARVASGTYSYEQYF
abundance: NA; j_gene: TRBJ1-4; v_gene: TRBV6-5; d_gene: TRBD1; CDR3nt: TGTGCCAGCAGGATGGACAGGGGAGGTGAAAAACTGTTTTTT; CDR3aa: CASRMDRGGEKLFF
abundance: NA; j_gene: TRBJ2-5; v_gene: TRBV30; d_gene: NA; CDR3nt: TGTGCCTGGAGGTTTCAGGGAGTAAGTGAGACCCAGTACTTC; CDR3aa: CAWRFQGVSETQYF
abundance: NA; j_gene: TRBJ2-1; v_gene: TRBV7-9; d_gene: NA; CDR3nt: TGTGCCAGCAGCTCATGGGTAACAAGCAATGAGCAGTTCTTC; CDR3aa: CASSSWVTSNEQFF
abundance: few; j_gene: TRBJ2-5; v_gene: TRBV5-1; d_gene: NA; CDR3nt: TGCGCCAGCAGCTTGGATCGCAGGGAAGAGACCCAGTACTTC; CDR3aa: CASSLDRREETQYF
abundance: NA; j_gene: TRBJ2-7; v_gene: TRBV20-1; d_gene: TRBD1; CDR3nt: TGCAGTGCTAGAGTGGGGGGACAGGCCTACGAGCAGTACTTC; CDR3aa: CSARVGGQAYEQYF
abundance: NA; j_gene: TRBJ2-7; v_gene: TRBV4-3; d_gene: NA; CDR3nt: TGCGCCAGCAGCCAAGAAGGGGATGGGGGCTACGAGCAGTACTTC; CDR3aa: CASSQEGDGGYEQYF
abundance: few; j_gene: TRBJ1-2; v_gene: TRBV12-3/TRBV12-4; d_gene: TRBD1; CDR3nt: TGTGCCAGCAGTTTCCCGGACAGGCCATCCCCCAACCCACACGACTATGGCTACACCTTC; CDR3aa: CASSFPDRPSPNPHDYGYTF
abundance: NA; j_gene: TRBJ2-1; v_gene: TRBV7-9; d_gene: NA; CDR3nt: TGTGCCAGCAGCCCCATGCAGACGGCCTCCTACAATGAGCAGTTCTTC; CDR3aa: CASSPMQTASYNEQFF
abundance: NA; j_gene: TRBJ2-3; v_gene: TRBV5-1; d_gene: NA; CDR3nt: TGCGCCAGCAGCTTGGGTCTTTCCTCTGATACGCAGTATTTT; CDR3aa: CASSLGLSSDTQYF
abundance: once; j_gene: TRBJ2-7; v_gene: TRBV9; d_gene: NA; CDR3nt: TGTGCCAGCAGCCCCAGGAGCGTCATCTACGAGCAGTACTTC; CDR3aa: CASSPRSVIYEQYF
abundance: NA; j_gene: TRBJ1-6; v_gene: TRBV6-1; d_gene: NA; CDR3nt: TGTGCCAGCAGTGCATTGGAAAACAGGGCGAATTCACCCCTCCACTTT; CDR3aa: CASSALENRANSPLHF
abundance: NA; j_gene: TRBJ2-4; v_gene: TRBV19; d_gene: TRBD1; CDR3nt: TGTGCCACCTCCGGGACAGGAAACATTCAGTACTTC; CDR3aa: CATSGTGNIQYF
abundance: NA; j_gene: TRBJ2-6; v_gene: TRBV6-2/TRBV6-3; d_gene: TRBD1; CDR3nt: TGTGCCAGCAGTCACCTGGGGGACAGGGTTCTAGCTGGGGCCAACGTCCTGACTTTC; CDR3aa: CASSHLGDRVLAGANVLTF
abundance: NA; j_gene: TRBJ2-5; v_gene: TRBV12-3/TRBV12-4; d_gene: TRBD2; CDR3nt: TGTGCCAGCAGCCGTGAACTAGCGGGATTAACCAATGAGCAGTACTTC; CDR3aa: CASSRELAGLTNEQYF
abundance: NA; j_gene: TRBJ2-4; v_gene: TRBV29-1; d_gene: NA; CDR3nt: TGCAGCGTTGGGGGGTGGGGGGGGGACAGACCCTATGAGCAGTACTTC; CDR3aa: CSVGGWGGDRPYEQYF
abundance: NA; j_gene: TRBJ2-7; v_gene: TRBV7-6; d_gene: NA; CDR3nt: TGTGCCAGCAGCTTAGCAGGGACTCACGGCGAGCAGTACTTC; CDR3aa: CASSLAGTHGEQYF
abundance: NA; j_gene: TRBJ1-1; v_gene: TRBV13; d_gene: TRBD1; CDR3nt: TGTGCCAGCAGTCAGACAGGGGCTGAAGCTTTCTTT; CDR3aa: CASSQTGAEAFF
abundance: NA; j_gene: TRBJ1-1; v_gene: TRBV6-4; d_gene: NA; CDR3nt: TGTGCCAGCGCCCTTGAGGGGAACACTGAAGCTTTCTTT; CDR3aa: CASALEGNTEAFF
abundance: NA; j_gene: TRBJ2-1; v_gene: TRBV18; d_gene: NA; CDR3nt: TGTGCCAGCTCACCACCTGGGACTTACAATGAGCAGTTCTTC; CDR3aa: CASSPPGTYNEQFF
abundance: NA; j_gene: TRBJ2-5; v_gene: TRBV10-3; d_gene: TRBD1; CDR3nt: TGTGCCATCAGTGGTCCCGGGACAGGGGCGCATAGGGAGACCCAGTACTTC; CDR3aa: CAISGPGTGAHRETQYF
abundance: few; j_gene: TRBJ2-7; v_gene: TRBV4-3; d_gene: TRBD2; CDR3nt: TGCGCCAGCAGCCAAGATATAGCGGGGAGCTCCTACGAGCAGTACTTC; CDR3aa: CASSQDIAGSSYEQYF
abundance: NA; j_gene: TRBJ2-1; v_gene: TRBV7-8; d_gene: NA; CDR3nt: TGTGCCAGCAGCTTTCGTGGGGCCTCCCCATGGGGTGAGCAGTTCTTC; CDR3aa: CASSFRGASPWGEQFF
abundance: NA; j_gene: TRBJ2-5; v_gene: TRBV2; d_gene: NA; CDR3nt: TGTGCCAGCAGCATCCGGGAAGAGACCCAGTACTTC; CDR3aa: CASSIREETQYF
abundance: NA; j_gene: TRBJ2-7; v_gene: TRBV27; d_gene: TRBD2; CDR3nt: TGTGCCAGCAGTTACGTAGCGGGAGGGCCGTCCTACGAGCAGTACTTC; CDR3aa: CASSYVAGGPSYEQYF